This T cell receptor beta chain was sequenced in a study of blood T cells in healthy people across ages. Study observations and caveats: While age rose, TCR beta diversity per million T cells dropped in a roughly linear way.

Of note for this clonotype: Its antigen is as yet unknown.

Sample-barcoded 5' priming and a J-beta primer mix drove a second PCR of about 6 to 12 cycles. TCRdb ran MiXCR on the 5' RACE reads and lists one entry per CDR3 protein. The sample holds some 670,000 distinct CDR3 sequences, more than 45% seen once. The receptor comes from an elderly woman in good health. Sequencing input: blood.

The CDR3 DNA sequence: TGTGCCAGCAGCCAGGACAGGTTTCAAGAGACCCAGTTCTTC. Its translation is CASSQDRFQETQFF. The V call is TRBV7-9, the J call TRBJ2-5; TRBD1 aligns across 7 bases. Matching the DNA end better, TRBJ2-1 makes the J call doubtful. The germline V gene encodes CDR1 SEHNR and CDR2 FQNEAQ (reference sequence). The CDR3 is 14 residues long.